Presented here are 12 T cell receptor beta chains from one specimen sequenced in a study of blood T cell repertoires in COVID-19. This table comes from immunoSEQ multiplex PCR, and its TCRdb copy is limited to in-frame clones, with some not included. The sample lists 180,000 or so clones, just under 90% occurring once. The sample comprised peripheral blood. These receptors originate from a man aged 18 to 30 with active or convalescent COVID-19.

The rearrangement links TRBV29-1 to TRBJ1-1; D perhaps matches TRBD1 (6 bases). The V end lost 4 bases, the J end lost 1 base, and 19 bases lay between the germline ends. The CDR3 contains 16 residues. The germline V gene encodes CDR1 SQVTM and CDR2 ANQGSEA. This CDR3 reads CSVGRRGFVANTEAFF. The CDR3 nucleotides are TGCAGCGTTGGCCGCAGGGGCTTCGTGGCGAACACTGAAGCTTTCTTT.

The V and J genes are TRBV6-2 or TRBV6-3 and TRBJ2-7; 7 bases align to TRBD2. With 6 bases clipped from V and 5 bases from J, the junction kept 7 bases outside the gene matches. CDR3 length equals 13 residues. Germline assignment: CDR1 MNHEY and CDR2 SVGEGT. CDR3 DNA sequence: TGTGCCAGCAGCTGGAGACTAGCCAACGAGCAGTACGTC. As protein: CASSWRLANEQYV.

The chain links TRBV4-3 to TRBJ1-6; D perhaps matches TRBD1 (6 bases). There are 15 residues in the CDR3. CDR1 and CDR2 from the germline V gene are LGHNA and YSLEER. Trimming pared 3 bases from V and 5 bases from J, leaving 11 bases between. For the CDR3, the DNA is TGCGCCAGCAGCCAGGGGGCAGGGCATAATTCACCCCTCCACTTT. This codes for CASSQGAGHNSPLHF.

The V gene is TRBV4-2, the J gene TRBJ2-1; 13 positions agree with TRBD2. The germline CDR1 and CDR2 sequences are LGHNA and YNFKEQ. The CDR3 consists of 18 residues. V shed 6 bases, J shed 0 bases, and the junction held 8 bases outside the gene matches. The chain's CDR3 is CASSFGLAGVGSYNEQFF. As DNA, the CDR3 is TGTGCCAGCAGTTTTGGACTAGCGGGAGTCGGCTCCTACAATGAGCAGTTCTTC.

The chain carries TRBV5-6 and TRBJ2-1; D is possibly TRBD2 (6 bases). The germline gives CDR1 SGHDT, CDR2 YYEEEE. The V and J ends lost 2 bases and 6 bases respectively, with 12 bases between them. The CDR3 runs to 14 residues. Written as DNA, the CDR3 is TGTGCCAGCAGCTTCGGGGGAGTCGGCAATGAGCAGTTCTTC. Translation gives CASSFGGVGNEQFF.

The J gene is TRBJ2-7, the V gene TRBV9; D may be TRBD2 (6 bases). CDR3 length: 14 residues. The germline V gene has CDR1 SGDLS and CDR2 YYNGEE. V lost 3 bases to trimming and J lost 5 bases, with 15 bases between them. Here the CDR3 reads CASSAGTPVHEQYV. DNA of the CDR3: TGTGCCAGCAGCGCTGGGACTCCGGTCCACGAGCAGTACGTC.

The V and J genes are TRBV5-1 and TRBJ1-1, with D hard to call. CDR1 and CDR2 (germline): SGHRS, YFSETQ. The ends were cut back, 9 bases at V and 0 bases at J, with 12 bases in the middle. CDR3 size: 13 residues. CDR3 region: CATRPTLNTEAFF. DNA of the CDR3: TGCGCCACCAGACCCACTTTGAACACTGAAGCTTTCTTT.

This chain connects TRBV18 to TRBJ1-6; D call uncertain. With 4 bases removed from V and 8 bases from J, the gap between germline ends came to 12 bases. The CDR3 has 14 residues. Germline assignment: CDR1 KGHSH and CDR2 LQKENI. As DNA, the CDR3 is TGTGCCAGCTCACTAACGAGATTTGATTCACCCCTCCACTTT. Protein sequence: CASSLTRFDSPLHF.

The chain couples TRBV7-9 to TRBJ1-2; no clear D. The CDR3 has 14 residues. V shed 1 base and J shed 2 bases, with 8 bases lying between them. The germline gives CDR1 SEHNR, CDR2 FQNEAQ (reference sequence). In nucleotides, the CDR3 is TGTGCCAGCAGCTTAGATCTCTTGAACTATGGCTACACCTTC. It translates to CASSLDLLNYGYTF.

This chain links TRBV15 with TRBJ1-4; TRBD1 matches at 7 bases. The V and J ends lost 2 bases and 6 bases, in that order; junction bases with no gene match: 6. The CDR3 runs to 15 residues. CDR1 and CDR2 (germline): LNHNV, YYDKDF (reference sequence). The DNA for the CDR3 is TGTGCCACCAGCAGAAGACAGGGATTGGATGAAAAACTGTTTTTT. Protein: CATSRRQGLDEKLFF. The full variable domain, completed using reference TRBV15 and TRBJ1-4, is DAMVIQNPRYQVTQFGKPVTLSCSQTLNHNVMYWYQQKSSQAPKLLFHYYDKDFNNEADTPDNFQSRRPNTSFCFLDIRSPGLGDTAMYLCATSRRQGLDEKLFFGSGTQLSVL.

The CDR3 loop is CASSQADYTGADTQYF. CDR3 DNA: TGTGCCAGCAGCCAGGCCGATTACACAGGGGCCGATACGCAGTATTTT. The chain uses TRBV16 and TRBJ2-3; 7 bases match TRBD1. Germline V gene sequence: CDR1 KGHSY, CDR2 FQNENV. The trim removed 3 bases at V and 6 bases at J, leaving 12 bases unmatched. The length of the CDR3 is 16 residues.

The rearrangement joins TRBV10-2 to TRBJ1-5, with D hard to call. This CDR3 is 14 amino acids long. Germline-derived CDR1 and CDR2 are WSHSY and SAAADI. V dropped 3 bases and J dropped 5 bases, with 11 bases sitting between them. The CDR3 spells CASSDGRLDQPQHF. The CDR3 DNA reads TGCGCCAGCAGTGACGGCAGGCTCGATCAGCCCCAGCATTTT.